The following is a TCR beta chain sequence with its context. The CDR3 has 15 amino acids. Trimming cost V 5 bases and J 0 bases, with 12 bases left between them. CDR1 and CDR2 (germline): SGHNT, YENEEA. The record originates from a study of T-cell reconstitution after alpha-beta-depleted transplantation in children. Using unique molecular identifiers, the investigators prepared the TCRbeta library. TCRdb reanalysed the PCR reads using MiXCR and keeps one entry per CDR3 protein. The sample lists 300,000 to 350,000 distinct CDR3 sequences, around 15% seen once, with 35% to 50% in the top ten. V usage is TRBV11-3 and J usage is TRBJ2-3; the D is unclear. This sample comprised PBMCs, mostly from graft donor cells, obtained 360 days after TCRalphabeta/CD19-depleted stem cell transplant. This receptor was taken from a male patient aged 2-9 years who had a stem cell transplant for acute lymphoblastic leukemia, so the T cells may come from the graft donor. CDR3 region: CASSNGFLSTDTQYF. CDR3 DNA: TGTGCCAGCAGCAACGGGTTCTTAAGCACAGATACGCAGTATTTT.